This T cell receptor (beta chain) was captured in a study of T-cell reconstitution after alpha-beta-depleted transplantation in children. Study-level findings and limits: Some patients' high day-60 TCRbeta diversity was traced to surviving recipient T cells and thymic progenitors. There were reportedly several hundred expanded graft clones from which alpha-beta T cells came about two months after transplant. Newly produced T cells mostly provided counts and TCRbeta diversity after one year, as hyperexpanded clones declined.

It was with unique molecular identifiers that the TCRbeta library was prepared. TCRdb re-derived calls from the PCR reads in MiXCR, one entry per CDR3 protein. The sample holds a few hundred thousand distinct CDR3 sequences; approximately 30% are singletons and the top ten take under 45%. This clonotype was detected only a few times. As yet, its antigen is unknown. The length of the CDR3 is 16 residues. Germline-derived CDR1 and CDR2 are MGHDK and SYGVNS. With V trimmed by 3 bases and J by 4 bases, 8 bases remained unmatched. This chain links TRBV25-1 with TRBJ2-1; the match to TRBD1 covers 8 bases. The sequencing used PBMCs, collected before TCRalphabeta/CD19-depleted stem cell transplant. The origin of this receptor is a boy in the first two years of life with Wiskott-Aldrich syndrome, due to receive a stem cell transplant. The CDR3 DNA sequence: TGTGCCAGCAGTGATCCTACTCGGGACAGGTACAATGAGCAGTTCTTC. Residues: CASSDPTRDRYNEQFF.